This TCR beta chain came from a study of OX40 agonist ivuxolimab in advanced cancers. Study summary: Partial responses were achieved by three patients, of whom one had hepatocellular carcinoma and two had cutaneous melanoma. General study findings and limits: CD8+ T cells averaged more expanded clones than CD4+. The study observed clonal expansion of CD4+ and CD8+ blood T cells by week 6 at 0.1 to 3.0 mg/kg.

Measured with immunoSEQ multiplex PCR; TCRdb has only the in-frame clones, and not every one. Of about 100,000 clones detected, approximately 90% appear once; the ten largest clones hold roughly 0.53%. This clone was recorded only once. As yet, its antigen is unknown. Sequenced material: CD4+ or CD8+ T cells sorted from blood, taken in a trial of the OX40 agonist ivuxolimab. This clonotype was sampled from an adult with an advanced solid tumor such as melanoma, head and neck, liver or kidney cancer.

CDR3 nucleotide sequence: TGTGCCAGCAGCTTAGCGGGAGGAGATACGCAGTATTTT. Translated, it gives CASSLAGGDTQYF. The chain carries TRBV7-2 and TRBJ2-3; D perhaps matches TRBD2 (6 bases). This CDR3 contains 13 residues. The V end lost 0 bases, the J end lost 5 bases, and 6 bases lay between the germline ends. The germline V gene encodes CDR1 SGHTA and CDR2 FQGNSA.